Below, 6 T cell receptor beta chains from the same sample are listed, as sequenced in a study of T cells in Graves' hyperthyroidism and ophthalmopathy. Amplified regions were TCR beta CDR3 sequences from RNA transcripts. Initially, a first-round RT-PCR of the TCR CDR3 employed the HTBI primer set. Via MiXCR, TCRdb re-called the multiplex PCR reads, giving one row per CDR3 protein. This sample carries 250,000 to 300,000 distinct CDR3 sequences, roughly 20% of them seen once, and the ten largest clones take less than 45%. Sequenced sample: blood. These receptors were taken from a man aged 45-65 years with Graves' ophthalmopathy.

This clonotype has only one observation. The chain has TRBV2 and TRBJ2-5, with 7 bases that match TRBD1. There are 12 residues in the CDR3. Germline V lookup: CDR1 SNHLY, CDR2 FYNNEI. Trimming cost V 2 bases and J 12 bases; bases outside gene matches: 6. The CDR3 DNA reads TGTGCCAGCAGTGAAACCCGGGACAGAAAGTACTTC. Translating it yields CASSETRDRKYF.

The CDR3 here is CASTVGTSSQETQYF. CDR3 DNA sequence: TGTGCCAGCACCGTCGGGACTAGCAGCCAAGAGACCCAGTACTTC. The chain links TRBV9 to TRBJ2-5; the match to TRBD2 covers 9 bases. There are 15 residues in the CDR3. J was trimmed by 1 base and V by 6 bases; bases with no gene match: 7. Germline CDR1 is SGDLS and CDR2 is YYNGEE.

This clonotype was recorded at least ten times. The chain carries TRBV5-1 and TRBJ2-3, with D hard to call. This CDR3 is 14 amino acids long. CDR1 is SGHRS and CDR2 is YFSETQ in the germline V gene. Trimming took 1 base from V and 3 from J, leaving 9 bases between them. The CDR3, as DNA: TGCGCCAGCAGCTTGTCGGGTCGTACAGATACGCAGTATTTT. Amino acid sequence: CASSLSGRTDTQYF.

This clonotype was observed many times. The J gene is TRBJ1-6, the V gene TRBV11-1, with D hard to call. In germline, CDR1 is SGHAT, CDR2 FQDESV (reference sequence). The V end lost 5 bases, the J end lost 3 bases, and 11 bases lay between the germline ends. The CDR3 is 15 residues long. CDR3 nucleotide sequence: TGTGCCAGCAGCGCCACGGGAGACTATAATTCACCCCTCCACTTT. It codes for CASSATGDYNSPLHF.

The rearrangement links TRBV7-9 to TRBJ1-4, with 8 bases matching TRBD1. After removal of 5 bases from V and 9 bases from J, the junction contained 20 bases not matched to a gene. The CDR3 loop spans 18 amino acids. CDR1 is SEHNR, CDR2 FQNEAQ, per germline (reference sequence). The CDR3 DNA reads TGTGCCAGCAGCGACGACAGGGGCACCTCTGTGGGGAATAAAAAACTGTTTTTT. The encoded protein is CASSDDRGTSVGNKKLFF.

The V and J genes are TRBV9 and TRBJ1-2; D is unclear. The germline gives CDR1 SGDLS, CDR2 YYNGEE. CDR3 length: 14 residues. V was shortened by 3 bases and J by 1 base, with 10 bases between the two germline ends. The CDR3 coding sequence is TGTGCCAGCAGCGCCAGACTTAGTAACTATGGCTACACCTTC. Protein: CASSARLSNYGYTF. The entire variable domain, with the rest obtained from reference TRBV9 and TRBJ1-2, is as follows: DSGVTQTPKHLITATGQRVTLRCSPRSGDLSVYWYQQSLDQGLQFLIQYYNGEERAKGNILERFSAQQFPDLHSELNLSSLELGDSALYFCASSARLSNYGYTFGSGTRLTVV.